This TCR beta chain comes out of a study of CD8 T cells in ankylosing spondylitis. As concerns this clonotype: The target antigen is unknown.

The authors made TCR beta libraries by quantitative 5'-RACE with molecular barcodes. TCRdb processed the 5' RACE reads anew with MiXCR; each CDR3 protein has one entry. The table has more than 650,000 distinct CDR3 sequences, 12% seen once. The study's findings and limits: Matched synovial fluid from ankylosing spondylitis patients was reported to be enriched for disease-linked clones. Within ankylosing spondylitis blood, a TCR beta motif made up of several highly homologous variants appeared to be characteristic. Before this, some motif variants had been reported in reactive arthritis synovial fluid and blood.

Trimming stripped 1 base from V and 7 bases from J, with 11 bases between. The CDR3 is made up of 13 amino acids. Per germline, CDR1 SGHRS and CDR2 YFSETQ. The TCR sequence derives from a male donor with ankylosing spondylitis. The chain links TRBV5-1 to TRBJ1-1, with no clear D. Input material: blood, either unsorted or a sorted T cell fraction (not recorded which). The chain's CDR3 is CASSLPDDDEAFF. The CDR3 DNA reads as TGCGCCAGCAGCTTGCCGGACGACGATGAAGCTTTCTTT.